Shown below are 21 T cell receptor beta chains from a single sample sequenced in a study of T-cell memory formation after mild COVID-19. Via MiXCR, TCRdb re-called the 5' RACE reads, giving one row per CDR3 protein. The table includes tens of thousands of distinct CDR3 sequences, about 23% detected once. The specimen sequenced was PBMCs or a T cell subset sorted from them (not recorded which). All receptors derive from a man between 18 and 35 years old who had mild COVID-19 (a few samples of this study predate the infection). Cell type and time point are not known.

The V call is TRBV7-2, the J call TRBJ1-3; no clear D. The length of the CDR3 is 14 residues. The V end was cut by 1 base, the J end by 4 bases, with 8 bases between. Germline V gives CDR1 SGHTA, CDR2 FQGNSA. The CDR3 spells CASSLGGWGNTIYF. DNA of the CDR3: TGTGCCAGCAGCTTAGGGGGTTGGGGAAACACCATATATTTT.

This clonotype was seen a handful of times. The chain recombines TRBV19 with TRBJ1-1; D might be TRBD1 (6 bases). V was shortened by 8 bases and J by 3 bases, with 13 bases between the two germline ends. Germline CDR1 LNHDA, CDR2 SQIVND (reference sequence). The CDR3 loop spans 13 amino acids. The CDR3 is CASQGLADTEAFF. In DNA, the CDR3 is TGTGCCAGTCAGGGGTTGGCGGACACTGAAGCTTTCTTT.

This chain links TRBV9 with TRBJ1-5; D is uncertain. There are 13 residues in the CDR3. V was pared by 5 bases and J by 4 bases, with 10 bases between. CDR1 and CDR2 from the germline V gene are SGDLS and YYNGEE. The CDR3 loop is CASSEAGNQPQHF. The CDR3 DNA sequence: TGTGCCAGCAGTGAAGCGGGGAATCAGCCCCAGCATTTT.

The chain has TRBV6-6 and TRBJ2-1, with D perhaps matching TRBD2 (5 bases). V was shortened by 5 bases and J by 4 bases, with 9 bases between the two germline ends. The germline gives CDR1 MNHNY, CDR2 SVGAGI (reference sequence). This CDR3 is built from 13 residues. CDR3 sequence reads: CASSTGLYNEQFF. In nucleotides, the CDR3 is TGTGCCAGCAGTACGGGGTTGTACAATGAGCAGTTCTTC.

The chain couples TRBV24-1 to TRBJ2-2; a weak D match, TRBD1 (6 bases). This CDR3 spans 15 amino acids. V lost 9 bases and J 6 bases, leaving 19 bases between the germline ends. Per the germline V gene, CDR1 is KGHDR and CDR2 is SFDVKD. CDR3 loop: CATGALGGRPGELFF. In DNA form, the CDR3 reads TGTGCCACCGGGGCTCTAGGGGGACGCCCCGGGGAGCTGTTTTTT.

In its sample, this clonotype was seen a few times. The chain carries TRBV29-1 and TRBJ2-3; D unclear. The V gene's germline CDR1 is SQVTM and CDR2 ANQGSEA. Between the trimmed V and J ends, which lost 3 bases and 3 bases, there was a span of 22 bases. The CDR3 covers 17 residues. CDR3 sequence (DNA): TGCAGCGTTGAGAAGGCGGCAGTAAGGGTTTGGACAGATACGCAGTATTTT. It yields the protein CSVEKAAVRVWTDTQYF.

This clonotype has just a few counts. This rearrangement joins TRBV9 to TRBJ2-2; D call uncertain. V lost 2 bases, J lost 5 bases, and 4 bases lay in between. The CDR3 loop spans 12 amino acids. The germline V gene encodes CDR1 SGDLS and CDR2 YYNGEE. The CDR3 bases are TGTGCCAGCAGCGTGACGACCGGGGAGCTGTTTTTT. Protein product: CASSVTTGELFF.

This chain uses TRBV6-5 with TRBJ1-2, with 8 bases that match TRBD1. Trimming at V came to 10 bases and at J to 7 bases, leaving 11 bases not matched to a gene. Per the germline V gene, CDR1 is MNHEY and CDR2 is SVGAGI. The CDR3 covers 13 residues. In nucleotides, the CDR3 is TGTGCCACCCGGACAGGGATTGGTACTGGCTACACCTTC. Translated, it gives CATRTGIGTGYTF.

The table lists this clonotype with a few counts. The V and J genes are TRBV6-5 and TRBJ1-1; D unclear. The V gene lost 2 bases and the J gene lost 5 bases, with 9 bases spanning the gap. Germline loops: CDR1 MNHEY, CDR2 SVGAGI. This CDR3 region has 13 residues. The CDR3 DNA follows: TGTGCCAGCAGTTACAGGGTTGGTACTGAAGCTTTCTTT. It yields the protein CASSYRVGTEAFF.

This clonotype came up a few times. J is TRBJ2-5 and V is TRBV10-2; D is unresolved. The CDR3 loop spans 14 amino acids. Per germline, CDR1 WSHSY and CDR2 SAAADI. The germline V and J ends were trimmed by 4 bases and 4 bases, with 13 bases remaining between them. This chain's CDR3 is CASSVVSKGETQYF. CDR3 coding DNA: TGCGCCAGCAGTGTTGTTAGCAAAGGAGAGACCCAGTACTTC.

This clonotype was seen a few times. This chain links TRBV7-9 with TRBJ2-1; D is undetermined. V was pared by 1 base and J by 8 bases, with 9 bases between. The CDR3 length is 13 residues. Germline CDR1 and CDR2: SEHNR and FQNEAQ (reference sequence). The CDR3 DNA reads as TGTGCCAGCAGCTTAGGGGGTCCCCATGAGCAGTTCTTC. This encodes CASSLGGPHEQFF. The whole variable domain, remainder taken from reference TRBV7-9 and TRBJ2-1, is DTGVSQNPRHKITKRGQNVTFRCDPISEHNRLYWYRQTLGQGPEFLTYFQNEAQLEKSRLLSDRFSAERPKGSFSTLEIQRTEQGDSAMYLCASSLGGPHEQFFGPGTRLTVL.

The CDR3 region is CASSFTRNLNTEAFF. DNA of the CDR3: TGTGCCAGCAGTTTCACCAGAAATTTGAACACTGAAGCTTTCTTT. The chain recombines TRBV28 with TRBJ1-1; no clear D. This CDR3 has 15 residues. With 3 bases removed from V and 0 bases from J, the gap between germline ends came to 11 bases. The germline V gene encodes CDR1 MDHEN and CDR2 SYDVKM.

V gene TRBV6-4 combines with J gene TRBJ2-7; 12 bases align to TRBD1. The germline V gene has CDR1 MRHNA and CDR2 SNTAGT. J lost 5 bases, V lost 2 bases, and 4 bases had no gene match. The CDR3 totals 15 residues. The CDR3 spells CASSDRDRGRDEQYV. Here the CDR3 DNA reads TGTGCCAGCAGTGACCGGGACAGGGGGCGAGACGAGCAGTACGTC.

Turning to this clonotype: One end of the junction is discordant with germline, which a read error may explain. The rearrangement uses TRBV7-2 and TRBJ2-7; 10 bases match TRBD2. CDR1 and CDR2 from the germline V gene are SGHTA and FQGNSA. CDR3 length equals 14 residues. The CDR3 here is CASSQVSGGQGWHF. The CDR3 nucleotides are TGTGCCAGCAGCCAAGTTAGCGGGGGGCAAGGTTGGCACTTC.

This clonotype was picked up a small number of times. The rearrangement joins TRBV7-9 to TRBJ2-5, with TRBD1 matching over 9 bases. With 4 bases clipped from V and 1 base from J, the junction kept 7 bases outside the gene matches. The CDR3 spans 16 residues. Germline CDR1 is SEHNR and CDR2 is FQNEAQ (reference sequence). The CDR3, as DNA: TGTGCCAGCAGCTCATCGACAGGGGGTTTCCAAGAGACCCAGTACTTC. As protein: CASSSSTGGFQETQYF.

A few counts support this clonotype. Mismatch with germline at one junction end may stem from a read error. The chain is built from TRBV7-3 and TRBJ2-5, with TRBD2 matching over 7 bases. CDR3 length: 15 residues. Germline V gives CDR1 SGHTA, CDR2 FQGTGA. CDR3 sequence: CASSLTPGLQETQYF. CDR3 nucleotide sequence: TGTGCCAGCAGCCTAACGCCGGGACTACAAGAGACCCAGTACTTC. Drawing the rest from reference TRBV7-3 and TRBJ2-5, the complete variable domain is GAGVSQTPSNKVTEKGKYVELRCDPISGHTALYWYRQSLGQGPEFLIYFQGTGAADDSGLPNDRFFAVRPEGSVSTLKIQRTERGDSAVYLCASSLTPGLQETQYFGPGTRLLVL.

A few counts support this clonotype. The J gene is TRBJ1-1, the V gene TRBV12-3 or TRBV12-4; D unclear. The CDR3 runs 13 residues. Trimming stripped 6 bases from V and 4 bases from J, with 12 bases between. DNA for the CDR3: TGTGCCAGCAGCCTAAGCCCCGCCACTGAAGCTTTCTTT. Translating gives CASSLSPATEAFF.

The chain uses TRBV27 and TRBJ2-5; D might be TRBD1 (5 bases). V shed 1 base and J shed 2 bases, with 8 bases lying between them. CDR1 is MNHEY, CDR2 SMNVEV, per germline (reference sequence). The CDR3 consists of 14 residues. Here the CDR3 reads CASSLYRGQETQYF. The CDR3 nucleotides read TGTGCCAGCAGTTTATATAGGGGACAAGAGACCCAGTACTTC.

The chain carries TRBV19 and TRBJ2-7, with 11 bases that match TRBD1. V lost 4 bases to trimming and J lost 3 bases; unmatched junction nucleotides: 5. Germline CDR1 is LNHDA and CDR2 is SQIVND (reference sequence). The CDR3 extends over 15 amino acids. The CDR3 region is CASSKPGTGGYEQYF. The CDR3 DNA reads as TGTGCCAGTAGTAAACCCGGGACAGGGGGCTACGAGCAGTACTTC.

The V and J genes are TRBV6-2 or TRBV6-3 and TRBJ2-7; D remains unclear. Trimming left V 8 bases short and J 2 bases short, with 7 bases between. The CDR3 totals 11 residues. Germline V gene sequence: CDR1 MNHEY, CDR2 SVGEGT. DNA for the CDR3: TGTGCCAGCGGGATTGCCTACGAGCAGTACTTC. Protein sequence: CASGIAYEQYF.

This clonotype has more than one count but fewer than ten. This rearrangement joins TRBV12-3 or TRBV12-4 to TRBJ1-4; D is undetermined. This CDR3 spans 12 amino acids. V lost 3 bases and J 7 bases, leaving 6 bases between the germline ends. Here the CDR3 DNA reads TGTGCCAGCAGTTTTTTAGGTGAAAAACTGTTTTTT. Translating it yields CASSFLGEKLFF.